This T cell receptor beta chain was recorded in a study of diagnostic markers for celiac disease (dated by TCRdb to between 2020 and 2021). Sequencing took place on an Illumina MiSeq. TCRdb reprocessed the reads, reporting each CDR3 protein sequence once and no DNA. The sample table records roughly 3,500 distinct CDR3 sequences. In total, the top ten clones hold about 9.3% of the sample. As concerns this clonotype: The target of this receptor is not known.

CDR1 and CDR2 were assigned from the germline V gene as MGHRA and YSYEKL. The CDR3 runs 14 residues from the cysteine to the phenylalanine. No DNA sequence is on record. Input material: either unsorted cells or a sorted T cell fraction (not recorded which). This sequence was found in a human donor. This table probably holds off-target reads from a library built for another chain. Rearrangement joined TRBV4-1 to TRBJ2-5. The CDR3 region has the sequence CASSQDRSQETQYF.